The 30 T cell receptor beta chains below come from one sample, sequenced in a study of blood T cell repertoires in COVID-19. This table comes from immunoSEQ multiplex PCR, and its TCRdb copy is limited to in-frame clones, with some not included. The sample lists about 43,000 clones, about four fifths occurring once. Sample: peripheral blood. The receptors stem from a woman older than 75 with acute or convalescent COVID-19.

This chain uses TRBV28 with TRBJ1-6; D perhaps matches TRBD1 (6 bases). Germline V gene data show CDR1 as MDHEN and CDR2 as SYDVKM. The CDR3 is made up of 14 amino acids. The ends were cut back, 2 bases at V and 7 bases at J, with 9 bases in the middle. The CDR3 is CASSLRRGNSPLHF. In nucleotides, the CDR3 is TGTGCCAGCAGTTTACGCAGGGGAAATTCACCCCTCCACTTT.

This clone was recorded only once. The chain joins TRBV29-1 to TRBJ2-1; D is perhaps TRBD2 (5 bases). V dropped 6 bases and J dropped 7 bases, with 10 bases sitting between them. The CDR3 sequence is 11 residues long. Germline assignment: CDR1 SQVTM and CDR2 ANQGSEA. CDR3 nucleotide sequence: TGCAGCGTCGGGATGAGGAATGAGCAGTTCTTC. Protein: CSVGMRNEQFF.

The J gene is TRBJ2-5, the V gene TRBV7-2, with 7 bases that match TRBD2. The CDR3 is 14 residues long. V shed 5 bases, J shed 7 bases, and the junction held 10 bases outside the gene matches. Germline CDR1 reads SGHTA; CDR2 reads FQGNSA. The CDR3 sequence: CASSLQAGRGTQYF. In nucleotides, the CDR3 is TGTGCCAGCAGCCTCCAAGCGGGGAGGGGGACCCAGTACTTC.

The chain has TRBV5-1 and TRBJ1-2, with TRBD1 matching over 9 bases. The CDR3 is 13 amino acids. Trimming at V came to 4 bases and at J to 6 bases, leaving 4 bases not matched to a gene. Germline CDR1 SGHRS, CDR2 YFSETQ. The CDR3 bases are TGCGCCAGCAGCGCACGGACAGGGGATGGCTACACCTTC. This gives the protein CASSARTGDGYTF.

V is TRBV7-9 and J is TRBJ2-5, with D tentatively TRBD1 (5 bases). Trimming stripped 5 bases from V and 2 bases from J, with 9 bases between. CDR3 size: 13 residues. From germline, CDR1 is SEHNR and CDR2 FQNEAQ (reference sequence). The CDR3 bases are TGTGCCAGCAGCCCGACAGTACAAGAGACCCAGTACTTC. This encodes CASSPTVQETQYF.

In its sample, this clone was seen once. The chain couples TRBV6-1 to TRBJ2-2; 12 positions agree with TRBD2. The junction had 8 bases not matched to a gene; V was cut back by 4 bases and J by 2 bases. There are 18 residues in the CDR3. Looked up from germline, CDR1 is MNHNS and CDR2 is SASEGT. The CDR3 protein is CASSGRLAGETNTGELFF. In DNA form, the CDR3 reads TGTGCCAGCAGTGGCCGACTAGCGGGGGAAACTAACACCGGGGAGCTGTTTTTT.

The rearrangement links TRBV2 to TRBJ2-7; 10 positions agree with TRBD1. This CDR3 comprises 13 residues. CDR1 and CDR2 (germline): SNHLY, FYNNEI. With 8 bases clipped from V and 7 bases from J, the junction kept 8 bases outside the gene matches. The CDR3: CASVGTGALEQYF. The CDR3 nucleotides are TGTGCCAGCGTAGGGACAGGGGCCCTGGAGCAGTACTTC.

The rearrangement uses TRBV3-1 (or the pseudogene TRBV3-2) and TRBJ2-5; 10 nucleotides agree with TRBD1. This CDR3 is built from 16 residues. The germline V gene has CDR1 LGHDT and CDR2 YNNKEL (reference sequence). Unmatched junction bases numbered 7, after V lost 1 base and J lost 5 bases. The CDR3 bases are TGTGCCAGCAGCCAAGGGTGGGACAGGGGATCGGAGACCCAGTACTTC. This translates into CASSQGWDRGSETQYF.

J is TRBJ1-1 and V is TRBV5-1; tentative D call: TRBD1 (5 bases). The CDR3 covers 14 residues. Germline V gene sequence: CDR1 SGHRS, CDR2 YFSETQ. Deletions cut 3 bases from V and 4 bases from J, with 13 bases between. The CDR3 DNA is TGCGCCAGCAGCTCAAGGGTGGGACTCACTGAAGCTTTCTTT. This translates into CASSSRVGLTEAFF.

The V call is TRBV5-1, the J call TRBJ2-5; TRBD2 matches 13 bases. J was trimmed by 4 bases and V by 5 bases; bases with no gene match: 11. This CDR3 comprises 17 residues. Germline-derived CDR1 and CDR2 are SGHRS and YFSETQ. CDR3 in amino acids: CASSYGTSGGAGETQYF. The CDR3 DNA follows: TGCGCCAGCAGTTACGGCACTAGCGGGGGGGCCGGAGAGACCCAGTACTTC. The entire variable domain, with the rest obtained from reference TRBV5-1 and TRBJ2-5, is as follows: KAGVTQTPRYLIKTRGQQVTLSCSPISGHRSVSWYQQTPGQGLQFLFEYFSETQRNKGNFPGRFSGRQFSNSRSEMNVSTLELGDSALYLCASSYGTSGGAGETQYFGPGTRLLVL.

CDR3 coding DNA: TGTGCCAGCAGCGTAAACTACAGGGGGCAAGAGACCCAGTACTTC. The encoded protein is CASSVNYRGQETQYF. The rearrangement joins TRBV9 to TRBJ2-5; 8 positions match TRBD1. With V trimmed by 1 base and J by 2 bases, 4 bases remained unmatched. The CDR3 spans 15 residues. The germline CDR1 and CDR2 sequences are SGDLS and YYNGEE.

This chain links TRBV19 with TRBJ1-5, with 11 positions matching TRBD1. The CDR3 spans 15 residues. Germline trimming cut 4 bases from V and 7 bases from J; bases unmatched to any gene: 6. In germline, CDR1 is LNHDA, CDR2 SQIVND (reference sequence). CDR3 protein: CASSSGTGGDQPQHF. CDR3 nucleotides: TGTGCCAGTAGTAGCGGGACAGGGGGGGACCAGCCCCAGCATTTT.

This clone was detected a few times. The chain combines TRBV24-1 with TRBJ2-5, with 8 bases that match TRBD2. With 1 base clipped from V and 2 bases from J, the junction kept 5 bases outside the gene matches. CDR3 size: 16 residues. CDR1 is KGHDR and CDR2 is SFDVKD in the germline V gene. The CDR3 coding sequence is TGTGCCACCAGTGATTTAGGCGGGGGGACTCAAGAGACCCAGTACTTC. Protein: CATSDLGGGTQETQYF.

CDR3 sequence: CASARGGQFYEQYF. CDR3 DNA sequence: TGTGCCAGCGCGAGGGGGGGGCAATTCTACGAGCAGTACTTC. This chain uses TRBV7-2 with TRBJ2-7; maybe TRBD2 (7 bases). The germline V gene encodes CDR1 SGHTA and CDR2 FQGNSA. This CDR3 has 14 amino acids. Between the trimmed V and J ends, which lost 8 bases and 3 bases, there was a span of 17 bases.

The V gene is TRBV28, the J gene TRBJ2-7, with D hard to call. V dropped 5 bases and J dropped 4 bases, with 12 bases sitting between them. Germline V gene data show CDR1 as MDHEN and CDR2 as SYDVKM. This CDR3 is 13 amino acids long. The CDR3 loop reads CASSKAGWYEQYF. As DNA, the CDR3 is TGTGCCAGCAGTAAGGCCGGGTGGTACGAGCAGTACTTC.

The chain has TRBV24-1 and TRBJ1-3; D might be TRBD1 (6 bases). The V end lost 4 bases, the J end lost 2 bases, and 11 bases lay between the germline ends. Germline V gene sequence: CDR1 KGHDR, CDR2 SFDVKD. This CDR3 comprises 15 residues. CDR3 loop: CATSDNRVAGNTIYF. The CDR3 coding sequence is TGTGCCACCAGTGACAACAGGGTAGCTGGAAACACCATATATTTT.

The chain combines TRBV7-2 with TRBJ1-1, with unresolved D. Trimming left V 5 bases short and J 1 base short, with 8 bases between. CDR1 and CDR2 from the germline V gene are SGHTA and FQGNSA. The CDR3 length is 13 residues. The CDR3: CASSGRRNTEAFF. The DNA of the CDR3 is TGTGCCAGCAGCGGGAGGCGGAACACTGAAGCTTTCTTT.

J is TRBJ2-2 and V is TRBV11-2; D remains unclear. CDR1 and CDR2 (germline): SGHAT, FQNNGV. Deletions cut 5 bases from V and 5 bases from J, with 12 bases between. CDR3 length: 14 amino acids. This CDR3 reads CASSISLATGELFF. The CDR3 DNA follows: TGTGCCAGCAGCATTAGCCTGGCGACCGGGGAGCTGTTTTTT.

This chain uses TRBV5-4 with TRBJ1-2; TRBD1 aligns across 9 bases. The CDR3 totals 16 residues. The ends lost 3 bases at V and 3 bases at J; junction bases unmatched: 9. Germline CDR1 is SGHNT and CDR2 is YYREEE (reference sequence). CDR3 sequence (DNA): TGTGCCAGCAGCTCCCGGACAGGGGAAGGTTACTATGGCTACACCTTC. The encoded protein is CASSSRTGEGYYGYTF.

The V call is TRBV4-3, the J call TRBJ1-1; a weak D match, TRBD1 (5 bases). The CDR3 sequence is 14 residues long. The germline gives CDR1 LGHNA, CDR2 YSLEER. The V and J ends lost 1 base and 6 bases respectively, with 12 bases between them. CDR3 residues: CASSQVGGDAEAFF. CDR3 bases: TGCGCCAGCAGCCAAGTCGGAGGGGATGCTGAAGCTTTCTTT.

This rearrangement joins TRBV7-2 to TRBJ1-1, with 8 bases identical to TRBD1. Trimming took 4 bases from V and 5 from J; bases not matched to a gene: 9. The CDR3 has 15 residues. Per germline, CDR1 SGHTA and CDR2 FQGNSA. CDR3 DNA sequence: TGTGCCAGCAGCTCTACCCAGGGGGCCGGAACTGAAGCTTTCTTT. Translation: CASSSTQGAGTEAFF.

This clone came up a few times. The chain joins TRBV27 to TRBJ2-2; possibly TRBD1 for D (6 bases). The V end was cut by 6 bases, the J end by 3 bases, with 14 bases between. Germline CDR1 is MNHEY and CDR2 is SMNVEV (reference sequence). This CDR3 contains 15 residues. This CDR3 reads CASRQGNWYTGELFF. CDR3 DNA sequence: TGTGCCAGCAGGCAGGGGAATTGGTACACCGGGGAGCTGTTTTTT.

The chain carries TRBV27 and TRBJ2-5, with D tentatively TRBD1 (5 bases). The CDR3 is 14 residues long. V dropped 5 bases and J dropped 1 base, with 11 bases sitting between them. Germline V gene sequence: CDR1 MNHEY, CDR2 SMNVEV (reference sequence). The CDR3 region is CASSPWGLQETQYF. In DNA form, the CDR3 reads TGTGCCAGCAGTCCGTGGGGCCTCCAAGAGACCCAGTACTTC.

The chain employs TRBV19 and TRBJ1-2, with 7 bases lining up with TRBD1. The CDR3 spans 15 residues. Germline CDR1 is LNHDA and CDR2 is SQIVND (reference sequence). Germline trimming cut 6 bases from V and 0 bases from J; bases unmatched to any gene: 7. In nucleotides, the CDR3 is TGTGCCAGTAGCCTCCAGGGGGATGCTAACTATGGCTACACCTTC. Translating it yields CASSLQGDANYGYTF. The full variable domain, rest sourced from reference TRBV19 and TRBJ1-2, is DGGITQSPKYLFRKEGQNVTLSCEQNLNHDAMYWYRQDPGQGLRLIYYSQIVNDFQKGDIAEGYSVSREKKESFPLTVTSAQKNPTAFYLCASSLQGDANYGYTFGSGTRLTVV.

J is TRBJ2-7 and V is TRBV29-1; TRBD2 might be the D (5 bases). In germline, CDR1 is SQVTM, CDR2 ANQGSEA. This CDR3 spans 12 amino acids. The germline V and J ends were trimmed by 6 bases and 4 bases, with 13 bases remaining between them. CDR3 loop: CSVLRGPYEQYF. Here the CDR3 DNA reads TGCAGCGTCCTCCGAGGGCCTTACGAGCAGTACTTC.

This sequence joins TRBV20-1 and TRBJ2-3; 10 bases agree with TRBD1. The CDR3 consists of 14 residues. The junction had 1 base not matched to a gene; V was cut back by 3 bases and J by 1 base. Germline CDR1 DFQATT, CDR2 SNEGSKA (reference sequence). The CDR3 DNA follows: TGCAGTGCTAGTGGGACAGGGGGCACAGATACGCAGTATTTT. It yields the protein CSASGTGGTDTQYF.

CDR3 bases: TGTGCCAGCAGCCAAGAGCCAGCGGGGGGGTCAGAGACCCAGTACTTC. Translating gives CASSQEPAGGSETQYF. This chain uses TRBV3-1 (or the pseudogene TRBV3-2) with TRBJ2-5; 10 nucleotides align to TRBD2. CDR1 and CDR2 from the germline V gene are LGHDT and YNNKEL (reference sequence). J lost 4 bases, V lost 0 bases, and 5 bases had no gene match. The CDR3 length is 16 residues.

V and J are TRBV7-3 and TRBJ2-1; D is undetermined. The CDR3 contains 13 residues. Germline V gives CDR1 SGHTA, CDR2 FQGTGA. The V and J ends lost 3 bases and 7 bases respectively, with 10 bases between them. The CDR3 bases are TGTGCCAGCAGCTTTAACTTAGATAATGAGCAGTTCTTC. Translated: CASSFNLDNEQFF.

The chain employs TRBV13 and TRBJ2-7; 7 bases match TRBD1. The ends lost 6 bases at V and 3 bases at J; junction bases unmatched: 5. The CDR3 is 13 residues long. Germline V gives CDR1 PRHDT, CDR2 FYEKMQ (reference sequence). The CDR3 region has the DNA TGTGCCAGCAGATTACAGGGGAGCTACGAGCAGTACTTC. Translated: CASRLQGSYEQYF.

The chain has TRBV11-2 and TRBJ1-1, with no clear D. CDR3 length equals 15 residues. Per germline, CDR1 SGHAT and CDR2 FQNNGV. V dropped 2 bases and J dropped 4 bases, with 14 bases sitting between them. The CDR3 DNA sequence: TGTGCCAGCAGCTTAACCCAGGTCGCTTTCACTGAAGCTTTCTTT. Amino acid sequence: CASSLTQVAFTEAFF.